The 26 T cell receptor beta chains below come from one sample, sequenced in a study of human T cells and chemical hapten exposure. Time point defined: patch test 2, 6 weeks after DPC sensitization. Treatment reported: therapeutic diphenylcyclopropenone sensitization with weekly scalp DPC. TCRdb re-called the RACE reads through MiXCR, storing one row per CDR3 protein. Here the sample spans about 140,000 distinct CDR3 sequences, about 12% being singletons. Sequences were derived from whole blood, sampled in connection with sensitization to the hapten diphenylcyclopropenone (DPC). Source of these receptors: a woman aged 45-65 years with alopecia areata. Some clones in this sample may be carry-over from other donors' samples.

As concerns this clonotype: The junction does not match germline at one end; this may be a read error. The J gene is TRBJ2-5, the V gene TRBV7-3; D gene uncertain. This CDR3 is built from 14 residues. CDR1 is SGHTA, CDR2 FQGTGA, per germline. The CDR3 is CASSLGPNQETQYF. The DNA of the CDR3 is TGTGCCAGCAGCTTAGGGCCAAACCAGGAGACCCAGTACTTC.

The CDR3 DNA reads TGTGCCAGCAGCTTTTCCGGCGGGGTGGCCAATGAGCAGTTCTTC. Translating gives CASSFSGGVANEQFF. The chain has TRBV9 and TRBJ2-1; weak D call: TRBD2 (6 bases). Trimming took 4 bases from V and 6 from J, leaving 17 bases between them. This CDR3 contains 15 residues. CDR1 is SGDLS and CDR2 is YYNGEE in the germline V gene.

This clonotype occurred many times. The genes are TRBV12-5 and TRBJ2-1, with D possibly being TRBD1 or TRBD2 (6 bases each). The CDR3 sequence is 17 residues long. Per germline, CDR1 LGHNT and CDR2 FRNRAP. V lost 5 bases and J 5 bases, leaving 22 bases between the germline ends. The chain's CDR3 is CASGQQGSGRNNNEQFF. The CDR3 DNA is TGTGCTAGTGGTCAACAGGGTTCCGGGAGAAATAACAATGAGCAGTTCTTC.

The chain uses TRBV12-3 or TRBV12-4 and TRBJ2-1; TRBD2 might be the D (6 bases). Trimming removed 3 bases at V and 5 bases at J, with 17 bases between. The CDR3 consists of 16 residues. The CDR3: CASSFPWGEANNEQFF. For the CDR3, the DNA is TGTGCCAGCAGTTTCCCGTGGGGGGAGGCTAACAATGAGCAGTTCTTC.

This clonotype was recorded a few times. V and J are TRBV12-3 or TRBV12-4 and TRBJ1-1, with 11 nucleotides matching TRBD1. Trimming cost V 5 bases and J 5 bases; bases outside gene matches: 4. CDR3 length equals 14 residues. The CDR3 here is CASSHRDRGTEAFF. CDR3 nucleotides: TGTGCCAGCAGTCACCGGGACAGGGGGACTGAAGCTTTCTTT.

This clonotype was picked up a small number of times. This sequence joins TRBV7-2 and TRBJ2-7; 9 bases are a match to TRBD2. Germline-derived CDR1 and CDR2 are SGHTA and FQGNSA. This CDR3 is 13 amino acids long. The J segment lost 7 bases and the V segment lost 0 bases, leaving 1 base of the junction unmatched. Written as DNA, the CDR3 is TGTGCCAGCAGCTTAGCGCTAGCGGGGGAGCAGTACTTC. Amino acids: CASSLALAGEQYF.

This rearrangement joins TRBV6-5 to TRBJ2-3; tentatively, D is TRBD1 (5 bases). In germline, CDR1 is MNHEY, CDR2 SVGAGI. The length of the CDR3 is 14 residues. V was clipped by 6 bases and J by 3 bases, with 13 bases between them. This CDR3 is CASRLMGQTDTQYF. As DNA, the CDR3 is TGTGCCAGCAGGCTCATGGGGCAGACAGATACGCAGTATTTT.

The chain is built from TRBV29-1 and TRBJ1-3; D unresolved. Germline V CDR1 and CDR2: SQVTM, ANQGSEA. V lost 4 bases, J lost 4 bases, and 2 bases lay in between. The CDR3 runs 10 residues. The CDR3 DNA follows: TGCAGCGTTGCCGGAAACACCATATATTTT. Its protein is CSVAGNTIYF.

The chain links TRBV19 to TRBJ2-1, with TRBD2 matching 7 bases. The CDR3 contains 15 residues. Germline CDR1 is LNHDA and CDR2 is SQIVND (reference sequence). V was clipped by 3 bases and J by 6 bases; unmatched bases: 8. CDR3 sequence (DNA): TGTGCCAGTAGTATTGCGGGAGTTAGGGGCAATGAGCAGTTCTTC. As protein: CASSIAGVRGNEQFF.

The V call is TRBV2, the J call TRBJ2-2; 10 bases are shared with TRBD2. Germline-derived CDR1 and CDR2 are SNHLY and FYNNEI. The CDR3 has 15 amino acids. Trimming at V came to 4 bases and at J to 6 bases, leaving 5 bases not matched to a gene. The CDR3: CASSVTSGTPGELFF. The DNA for the CDR3 is TGTGCCAGCAGTGTAACTAGCGGGACCCCCGGGGAGCTGTTTTTT.

This clonotype came up a few times. The chain couples TRBV18 to TRBJ1-1, with D maybe TRBD1 (5 bases). The germline gives CDR1 KGHSH, CDR2 LQKENI. There are 15 residues in the CDR3. Trimming left V 0 bases short and J 0 bases short, with 8 bases between. The CDR3 sequence is CASSPPKGLNTEAFF. The CDR3 coding sequence is TGTGCCAGCTCACCACCGAAGGGGTTGAACACTGAAGCTTTCTTT.

The table lists this clonotype with a few counts. The chain links TRBV11-2 to TRBJ2-7; TRBD2 matches 10 bases. CDR3 length: 15 amino acids. V dropped 1 base and J dropped 7; count of bases not matched to a gene: 7. Germline V gene lookup returns CDR1 SGHAT and CDR2 FQNNGV. CDR3 loop: CASSLVAGGLGEQYF. The CDR3 DNA sequence: TGTGCCAGCAGCTTAGTAGCGGGAGGCCTGGGGGAGCAGTACTTC. Supplemented by reference TRBV11-2 and TRBJ2-7, the full variable domain reads EAGVAQSPRYKIIEKRQSVAFWCNPISGHATLYWYQQILGQGPKLLIQFQNNGVVDDSQLPKDRFSAERLKGVDSTLKIQPAKLEDSAVYLCASSLVAGGLGEQYFGPGTRLTVT.

This clonotype showed up just a few times. The rearrangement uses TRBV11-3 and TRBJ2-7, with D perhaps matching TRBD2 (6 bases). The CDR3 consists of 14 residues. Germline assignment: CDR1 SGHNT and CDR2 YENEEA. Between the trimmed V and J ends, which lost 0 bases and 3 bases, there was a span of 9 bases. Written as DNA, the CDR3 is TGTGCCAGCAGCTTAGATGGCGGGAACTACGAGCAGTACTTC. Translated, it gives CASSLDGGNYEQYF. The whole variable domain, filled in from reference TRBV11-3 and TRBJ2-7, reads EAGVVQSPRYKIIEKKQPVAFWCNPISGHNTLYWYLQNLGQGPELLIRYENEEAVDDSQLPKDRFSAERLKGVDSTLKIQPAELGDSAVYLCASSLDGGNYEQYFGPGTRLTVT.

This clonotype was counted a few times. The rearrangement joins TRBV20-1 to TRBJ1-1, with D possibly TRBD1 on 5 matching bases. The CDR3 totals 14 residues. Germline V gives CDR1 DFQATT, CDR2 SNEGSKA (reference sequence). The CDR3 DNA is TGCAGCGTTCAAAGGGGCCCTATTAGTACTGAAGCTTTCTTT. Residues: CSVQRGPISTEAFF.

The V gene is TRBV18, the J gene TRBJ2-7, with D possibly matching TRBD1 (6 bases). Trimming removed 4 bases at V and 5 bases at J, with 18 bases between. CDR3 length: 15 residues. CDR1 and CDR2 (germline): KGHSH, LQKENI. CDR3 sequence: CASSLTGPPSNEQYF. The CDR3 nucleotides are TGTGCCAGCTCACTGACAGGACCTCCAAGCAACGAGCAGTACTTC.

There are a few counts of this clonotype. This sequence joins TRBV20-1 and TRBJ2-3, with 14 bases lining up with TRBD2. The CDR3 has 16 residues. With V trimmed by 2 bases and J by 4 bases, 5 bases remained unmatched. Germline CDR1 is DFQATT and CDR2 is SNEGSKA (reference sequence). In DNA, the CDR3 is TGCAGTGCTAGATCTTCGACTAGCGGGAGGGCAGATACGCAGTATTTT. It yields the protein CSARSSTSGRADTQYF.

At least ten counts were recorded for this clonotype. This chain connects TRBV28 to TRBJ1-5; TRBD1 matches 9 bases. The CDR3 totals 19 residues. Trimming removed 3 bases from V and 1 base from J; junction bases left unmatched: 13. Germline CDR1 reads MDHEN; CDR2 reads SYDVKM. As DNA, the CDR3 is TGTGCCAGCAGTTTTTATTCAGGGACAGGGTATTTGAGCAATCAGCCCCAGCATTTT. Amino acid sequence: CASSFYSGTGYLSNQPQHF.

This clonotype was seen repeatedly, ten times or more. The chain employs TRBV9 and TRBJ1-2; no reliable D call. The CDR3 extends over 14 amino acids. With 2 bases removed from V and 2 bases from J, the gap between germline ends came to 10 bases. Germline CDR1 and CDR2: SGDLS and YYNGEE. CDR3 residues: CASSVGRRNYGYTF. As DNA, the CDR3 is TGTGCCAGCAGCGTTGGCAGGAGGAACTATGGCTACACCTTC.

This rearrangement joins TRBV6-5 to TRBJ2-6, with D unresolved. CDR3 length equals 14 residues. Germline values: CDR1 MNHEY, CDR2 SVGAGI. Deletions cut 2 bases from V and 4 bases from J, with 6 bases between. The CDR3 DNA is TGTGCCAGCAGTTACGGGGTCGGGGCCAACGTCCTGACTTTC. Its protein product is CASSYGVGANVLTF.

V gene TRBV6-2 or TRBV6-3 combines with J gene TRBJ2-1; D perhaps matches TRBD2 (6 bases). The CDR3 sequence is 15 residues long. Germline values: CDR1 MNHEY, CDR2 SVGEGT. Between the trimmed V and J ends, which lost 8 bases and 3 bases, there was a span of 17 bases. The DNA for the CDR3 is TGTGCCAGCCGCCGGGGGTGGGGAAACTACAATGAGCAGTTCTTC. Residues: CASRRGWGNYNEQFF.

The V gene is TRBV7-6, the J gene TRBJ1-1; D unclear. The CDR3 has 13 residues. Deletions cut 0 bases from V and 8 bases from J, with 10 bases between. Germline V gene sequence: CDR1 SGHVS, CDR2 FNYEAQ. The CDR3 nucleotides are TGTGCCAGCAGCTTAGCGAACGGGCAAGAAGCTTTCTTT. It translates to CASSLANGQEAFF.

The V call is TRBV6-5, the J call TRBJ1-3, with D possibly being TRBD1 (5 bases). Between the trimmed V and J ends, which lost 5 bases and 4 bases, there was a span of 12 bases. CDR3 size: 14 residues. Per the germline V gene, CDR1 is MNHEY and CDR2 is SVGAGI. The CDR3 is CASSRSGRGNTIYF. The CDR3 DNA reads TGTGCCAGCAGTCGATCAGGGAGAGGAAACACCATATATTTT.

This clonotype was picked up many times. The chain recombines TRBV5-1 with TRBJ1-1; TRBD1 agrees at 7 bases. V lost 7 bases, J lost 0 bases, and 9 bases stayed unmatched. Germline CDR1 is SGHRS and CDR2 is YFSETQ. The CDR3 is 15 residues long. The CDR3 DNA is TGCGCCAGCCGACAGGGAGGCGGTATGAACACTGAAGCTTTCTTT. Protein product: CASRQGGGMNTEAFF.

At least ten counts were recorded for this clonotype. The J gene is TRBJ2-2, the V gene TRBV7-3; a weak D match, TRBD1 (6 bases). The CDR3 consists of 14 residues. V lost 5 bases, J lost 1 base, and 8 bases lay in between. The germline CDR1 and CDR2 sequences are SGHTA and FQGTGA. CDR3 protein: CASSLDRNTGELFF. CDR3 nucleotides: TGTGCCAGCAGCCTGGACAGGAACACCGGGGAGCTGTTTTTT.

This clonotype was counted a few times. The CDR3 region has the DNA TGTGCCAGCAGTTCTGGCGGGACAGGGTTTGAAAAACTGTTTTTT. This sequence encodes CASSSGGTGFEKLFF. The chain joins TRBV28 to TRBJ1-4, with TRBD1 matching 9 bases. Germline V gene lookup returns CDR1 MDHEN and CDR2 SYDVKM. This CDR3 comprises 15 residues. V lost 4 bases, J lost 7 bases, and 7 bases stayed unmatched.

This chain connects TRBV19 to TRBJ1-2; D perhaps matches TRBD1 (6 bases). The CDR3 extends over 13 amino acids. Germline V gene data show CDR1 as LNHDA and CDR2 as SQIVND (reference sequence). The ends were cut back, 4 bases at V and 2 bases at J, with 8 bases in the middle. For the CDR3, the DNA is TGTGCCAGTAGTAGGGGACAAAACTATGGCTACACCTTC. The encoded protein is CASSRGQNYGYTF. Complete variable domain (other parts from reference TRBV19 and TRBJ1-2): DGGITQSPKYLFRKEGQNVTLSCEQNLNHDAMYWYRQDPGQGLRLIYYSQIVNDFQKGDIAEGYSVSREKKESFPLTVTSAQKNPTAFYLCASSRGQNYGYTFGSGTRLTVV.